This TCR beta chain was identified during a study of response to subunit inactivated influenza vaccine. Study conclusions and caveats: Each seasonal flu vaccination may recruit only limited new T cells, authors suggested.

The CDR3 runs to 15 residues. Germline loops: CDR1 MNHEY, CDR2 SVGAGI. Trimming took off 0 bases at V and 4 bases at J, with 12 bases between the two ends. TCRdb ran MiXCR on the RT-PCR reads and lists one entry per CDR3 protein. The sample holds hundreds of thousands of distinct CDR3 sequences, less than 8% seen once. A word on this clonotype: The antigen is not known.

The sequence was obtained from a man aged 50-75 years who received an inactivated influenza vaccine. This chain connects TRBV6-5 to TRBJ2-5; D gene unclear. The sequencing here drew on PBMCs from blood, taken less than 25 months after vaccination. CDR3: CASSYSIPQRETQYF. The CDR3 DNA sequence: TGTGCCAGCAGTTACTCGATCCCCCAGAGAGAGACCCAGTACTTC.